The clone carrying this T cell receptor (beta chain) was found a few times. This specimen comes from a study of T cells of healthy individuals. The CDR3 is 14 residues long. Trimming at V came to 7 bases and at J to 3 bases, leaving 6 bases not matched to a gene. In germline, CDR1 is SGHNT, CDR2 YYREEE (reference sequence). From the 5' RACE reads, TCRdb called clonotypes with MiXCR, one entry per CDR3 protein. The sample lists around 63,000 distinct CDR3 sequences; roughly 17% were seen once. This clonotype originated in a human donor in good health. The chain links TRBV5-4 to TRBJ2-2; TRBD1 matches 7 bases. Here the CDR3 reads CASSLQGDTGELFF. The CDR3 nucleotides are TGTGCCAGCTCGCTCCAGGGGGACACCGGGGAGCTGTTTTTT.